A selection of T cell receptor beta chains follows, all from one sample in a study of shared clonotypes between healthy human individuals. TCRdb keeps only in-frame clones here, not all; method: immunoSEQ multiplex PCR. The sample comprises some 2.1 million clones, approximately 92% of which are singletons, and less than 2% rests with the top ten. Input material: naive CD8+ T cells from PBMCs. The receptor source for this set is a man between 18 and 35 years old in good health. Some clones in this sample may be carry-over from other donors' samples. Both conserved end residues are part of each CDR3. Each record gives: CDR3 protein, CDR3 DNA, clone size, V gene, J gene, D gene. D genes are given only for firm matches. Rows may omit the clone size; those that give it use once, few, many or a size class.

CASSPGQGDQPQHF	TGTGCCAGCTCACCTGGACAGGGGGATCAGCCCCAGCATTTT	.	TRBV18	TRBJ1-5	TRBD1
CASSLGIYEQYF	TGTGCCAGCAGCTTGGGGATCTACGAGCAGTACTTC	once	TRBV11-2	TRBJ2-7	.
CAWDFGLSTGGYTF	TGTGCCTGGGATTTCGGGCTTTCTACCGGCGGCTACACCTTC	once	TRBV30	TRBJ1-2	.
CASSLGEGSLYGYTF	TGTGCCAGCAGCTTAGGCGAGGGCAGCCTCTATGGCTACACCTTC	.	TRBV7-9	TRBJ1-2	.
CASSPSPGTGLLGYTF	TGTGCCAGCAGTCCTTCTCCCGGGACAGGTCTACTTGGCTACACCTTC	.	TRBV27	TRBJ1-2	TRBD1
CAISESGGSEVFF	TGTGCCATCAGTGAGTCCGGGGGGTCCGAAGTGTTTTTT	.	TRBV10-3	TRBJ2-2	TRBD2
CASSSRRDFTDTQYF	TGTGCCAGTAGTTCCAGGCGGGATTTCACAGATACGCAGTATTTT	once	TRBV19	TRBJ2-3	.
CATHGEYPYAPSNQPQHF	TGTGCCACCCATGGAGAGTACCCCTACGCCCCGAGCAATCAGCCCCAGCATTTT	.	TRBV19	TRBJ1-5	.
CASSIRASGNYGYTF	TGTGCCAGTAGTATTCGGGCCAGCGGGAACTATGGCTACACCTTC	.	TRBV19	TRBJ1-2	.
CASSLVWGSSLPTEQYF	TGTGCCAGCAGCTTAGTATGGGGGTCTTCCCTCCCTACCGAGCAGTACTTC	.	TRBV11-2	TRBJ2-7	.
CASSSIQGQKNTEAFF	TGTGCCAGCAGTTCGATACAGGGTCAAAAGAACACTGAAGCTTTCTTT	.	TRBV28	TRBJ1-1	.
CASSLDRGGTGELFF	TGTGCCAGCAGTTTGGACAGGGGAGGAACCGGGGAGCTGTTTTTT	.	TRBV27	TRBJ2-2	TRBD1
CAVISAYEQYF	TGTGCCGTAATATCCGCCTACGAGCAGTACTTC	.	TRBV7-9	TRBJ2-7	.
CASSLVAPSYEQYF	TGTGCCAGCAGCTTAGTCGCGCCCTCCTACGAGCAGTACTTC	.	TRBV7-2	TRBJ2-7	.
CASKNRDPDEQFF	TGTGCCAGCAAAAATAGGGATCCCGATGAGCAGTTCTTC	.	TRBV27	TRBJ2-1	.
CATRQTYTDTQYF	TGTGCCACCCGACAGACCTACACAGATACGCAGTATTTT	.	TRBV6-5	TRBJ2-3	.
CASSSGGSNEKLFF	TGCGCCAGCAGCTCCGGGGGCTCGAATGAAAAACTGTTTTTT	.	TRBV4-1	TRBJ1-4	.
CASSSTRGRVIGYGYTF	TGTGCCAGCAGCTCGACGCGGGGCAGGGTCATCGGCTATGGCTACACCTTC	.	TRBV11-2	TRBJ1-2	.
CASRSPSSGPPDNEQFF	TGTGCCAGCCGATCACCATCCAGCGGGCCCCCCGACAATGAGCAGTTCTTC	few	TRBV2	TRBJ2-1	.
CASRPDYQETQYF	TGTGCCAGCAGGCCAGATTACCAAGAGACCCAGTACTTC	.	TRBV27	TRBJ2-5	.
CASSPSLAGEQYF	TGTGCCAGCAGTCCTAGCCTGGCGGGCGAGCAGTACTTC	once	TRBV6-5	TRBJ2-7	.
CASSFSSGTFLYGYTF	TGTGCCAGCAGTTTCTCATCCGGGACATTCCTCTATGGCTACACCTTC	.	TRBV27	TRBJ1-2	.
CASSQVRRTSGRDEQFF	TGCGCCAGCAGCCAAGTTCGTCGGACTAGCGGGAGGGATGAGCAGTTCTTC	.	TRBV4-1	TRBJ2-1	TRBD2
CASSQDNSGRDTQYF	TGCGCCAGCAGCCAAGATAACTCCGGACGGGATACGCAGTATTTT	once	TRBV4-3	TRBJ2-3	.
CAWSVLSGNTIYF	TGTGCCTGGAGTGTACTTTCCGGAAACACCATATATTTT	.	TRBV30	TRBJ1-3	.